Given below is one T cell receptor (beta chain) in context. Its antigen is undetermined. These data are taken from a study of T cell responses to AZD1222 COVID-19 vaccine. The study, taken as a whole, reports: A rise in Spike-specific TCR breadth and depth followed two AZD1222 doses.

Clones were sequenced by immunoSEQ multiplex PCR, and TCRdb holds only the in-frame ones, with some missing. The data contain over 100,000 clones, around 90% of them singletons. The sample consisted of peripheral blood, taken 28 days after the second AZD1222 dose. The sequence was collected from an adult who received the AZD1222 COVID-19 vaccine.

The CDR3 bases are TGTGCCAGCACCTTGCAAGGGGTCAACTATGGCTACACCTTC. Amino acid sequence: CASTLQGVNYGYTF. This chain links TRBV6-6 with TRBJ1-2, with a possible D match to TRBD1 (5 bases). The CDR3 has 14 amino acids. Germline CDR1 reads MNHNY; CDR2 reads SVGAGI (reference sequence). Between the trimmed V and J ends, which lost 7 bases and 2 bases, there was a span of 14 bases.